Each of the 8 T cell receptor beta chains below was sequenced from the same sample in a study of cytomegalovirus exposure and HLA in healthy donors (dated by TCRdb to 2016 to 2017). Library preparation was by the immunoSEQ multiplex PCR assay. The multiplex PCR relied on a mix of 60 forward primers for TCR Vbeta segments and 13 reverse primers for TCR Jbeta segments. Drawn from immuneACCESS, this table holds only the in-frame rearrangements with V and J called that TCRdb kept. Clones are partly lost; checked studies trace under half to an unresolved V gene and leave the rest unexplained. The sample contains approximately 190,000 clones, roughly 73% of them found a single time. 1.5% to 2% of the sample is taken by the ten largest. The specimen was PBMCs. Receptors were obtained from a woman aged 30 to 39 in good health and CMV-seronegative.

This clone was recorded a few times. This chain joins TRBV14 and TRBJ1-5; D is unresolved. The CDR3 is 11 amino acids. CDR1 is SGHDN, CDR2 FVKESK, per germline. CDR3 loop: CAAPPHQPQHF. CDR3 nucleotide sequence: TGTGCAGCCCCACCTCATCAGCCCCAGCATTTT.

This clone was found a few times. The V and J genes are TRBV7-2 and TRBJ2-6; no clear D gene. Trimming removed 4 bases at V and 0 bases at J, with 7 bases between. Germline-derived CDR1 and CDR2 are SGHTA and FQGNSA. The CDR3 runs to 15 residues. This chain's CDR3 is CASSSFGSGANVLTF. The CDR3 DNA is TGTGCCAGCAGCTCCTTCGGCTCTGGGGCCAACGTCCTGACTTTC.

This chain uses TRBV6-5 with TRBJ1-4; 7 bases map to TRBD1. Germline V gene lookup returns CDR1 MNHEY and CDR2 SVGAGI. The CDR3 contains 15 residues. V was pared by 2 bases and J by 2 bases, with 2 bases of the junction left unmatched. The CDR3 reads CASSYTTGTNEKLFF. The CDR3 region has the DNA TGTGCCAGCAGTTACACGACAGGGACTAATGAAAAACTGTTTTTT.

The chain has TRBV9 and TRBJ1-3; perhaps TRBD1 as D (5 bases). The CDR3 consists of 16 residues. In germline, CDR1 is SGDLS, CDR2 YYNGEE. The V and J ends lost 4 bases and 2 bases respectively, with 16 bases between them. Written as DNA, the CDR3 is TGTGCCAGCAGCTCGGGGGGGGGACTGGCTGGAAACACCATATATTTT. Protein: CASSSGGGLAGNTIYF.

J is TRBJ2-7 and V is TRBV5-8; D perhaps matches TRBD2 (6 bases). V dropped 7 bases and J dropped 4 bases, with 21 bases sitting between them. The length of the CDR3 is 15 residues. Looked up from germline, CDR1 is SGHTS and CDR2 is YDEGEE. The CDR3 protein is CASWDFLWEDYEQYF. The CDR3 bases are TGTGCCAGCTGGGATTTTCTCTGGGAGGATTACGAGCAGTACTTC.

The CDR3 nucleotides read TGTGCCAGCACCCCCCGGGACAGGTTGTTAGAGACCCAGTACTTC. Translated: CASTPRDRLLETQYF. V usage is TRBV6-5 and J usage is TRBJ2-5, with 8 nucleotides matching TRBD1. The length of the CDR3 is 15 residues. Trimming at V came to 7 bases and at J to 4 bases, leaving 11 bases not matched to a gene. Germline values: CDR1 MNHEY, CDR2 SVGAGI.

The J gene is TRBJ2-7, the V gene TRBV7-8, with a possible D match to TRBD2 (6 bases). Germline CDR1 is SGHVS and CDR2 is FQNEAQ. The CDR3 is 15 amino acids. V lost 5 bases and J 2 bases, leaving 16 bases between the germline ends. As DNA, the CDR3 is TGTGCCAGCAGCGACCGAGCGGGCGTTACCTACGAGCAGTACTTC. It specifies CASSDRAGVTYEQYF.

The sample holds one count of this clone. This chain uses TRBV15 with TRBJ1-2, with D perhaps TRBD1 (6 bases). CDR1 and CDR2 from the germline V gene are LNHNV and YYDKDF (reference sequence). The CDR3 spans 15 residues. Trimming took off 5 bases at V and 10 bases at J, with 23 bases between the two ends. The CDR3 bases are TGTGCCACCAGCCTCGACCCGCAGACAGGCCGTGTCTACACCTTC. Translation: CATSLDPQTGRVYTF.